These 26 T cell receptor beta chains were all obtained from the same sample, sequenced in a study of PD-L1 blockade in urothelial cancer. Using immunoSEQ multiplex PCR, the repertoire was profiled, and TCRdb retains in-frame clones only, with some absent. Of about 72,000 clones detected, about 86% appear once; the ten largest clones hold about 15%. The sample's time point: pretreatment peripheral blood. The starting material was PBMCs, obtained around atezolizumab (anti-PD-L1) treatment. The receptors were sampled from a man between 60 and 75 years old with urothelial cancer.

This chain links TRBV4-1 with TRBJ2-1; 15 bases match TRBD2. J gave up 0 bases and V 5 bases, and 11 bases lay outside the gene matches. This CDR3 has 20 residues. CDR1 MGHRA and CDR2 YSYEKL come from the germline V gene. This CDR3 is CASSGRGTSGGRPSYNEQFF. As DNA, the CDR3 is TGCGCCAGCAGCGGACGCGGGACTAGCGGGGGGCGGCCCTCCTACAATGAGCAGTTCTTC.

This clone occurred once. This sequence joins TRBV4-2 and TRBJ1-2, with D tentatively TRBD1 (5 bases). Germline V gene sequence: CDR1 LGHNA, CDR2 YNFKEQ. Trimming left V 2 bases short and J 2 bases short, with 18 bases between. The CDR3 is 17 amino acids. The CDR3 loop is CASSQPTGGRSNYGYTF. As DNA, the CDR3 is TGTGCCAGCAGCCAACCCACAGGTGGGCGGTCCAACTATGGCTACACCTTC.

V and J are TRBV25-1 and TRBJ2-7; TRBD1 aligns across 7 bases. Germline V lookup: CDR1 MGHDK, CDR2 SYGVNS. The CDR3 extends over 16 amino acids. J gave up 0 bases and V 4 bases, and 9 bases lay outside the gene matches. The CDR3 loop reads CASSASTGPSSYEQYF. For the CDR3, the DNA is TGTGCCAGCAGTGCGTCGACAGGGCCCAGCTCCTACGAGCAGTACTTC.

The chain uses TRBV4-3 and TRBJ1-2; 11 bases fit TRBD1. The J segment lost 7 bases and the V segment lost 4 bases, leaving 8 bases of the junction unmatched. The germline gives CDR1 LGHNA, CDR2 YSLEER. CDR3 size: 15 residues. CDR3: CASSRESGTGGGYTF. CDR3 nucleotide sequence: TGCGCCAGCAGCCGAGAGTCCGGGACAGGGGGTGGCTACACCTTC.

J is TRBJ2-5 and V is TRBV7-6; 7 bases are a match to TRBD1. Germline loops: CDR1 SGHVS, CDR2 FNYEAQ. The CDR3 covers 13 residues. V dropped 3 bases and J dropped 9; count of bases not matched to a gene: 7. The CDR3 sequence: CASSFSDREAQYF. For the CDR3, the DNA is TGTGCCAGCAGCTTTTCCGACAGGGAAGCCCAGTACTTC.

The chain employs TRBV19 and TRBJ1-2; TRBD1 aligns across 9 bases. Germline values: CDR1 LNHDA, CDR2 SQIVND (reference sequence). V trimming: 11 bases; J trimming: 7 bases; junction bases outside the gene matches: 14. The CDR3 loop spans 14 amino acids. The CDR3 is CAASENRGLSGYTF. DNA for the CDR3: TGTGCCGCGAGTGAAAACAGGGGGCTTTCTGGCTACACCTTC.

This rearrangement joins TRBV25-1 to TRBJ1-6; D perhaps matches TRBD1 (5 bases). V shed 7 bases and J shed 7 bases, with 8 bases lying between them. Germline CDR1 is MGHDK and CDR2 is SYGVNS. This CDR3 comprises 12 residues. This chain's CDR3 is CASTGGNSPLHF. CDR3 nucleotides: TGTGCCAGCACCGGGGGGAATTCACCCCTCCACTTT.

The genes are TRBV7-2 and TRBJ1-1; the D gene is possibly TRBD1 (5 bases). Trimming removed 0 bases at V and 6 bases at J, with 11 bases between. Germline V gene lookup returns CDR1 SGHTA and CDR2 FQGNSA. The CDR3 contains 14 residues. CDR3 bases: TGTGCCAGCAGCTTAGCCAGGGTAAGGGCTGAAGCTTTCTTT. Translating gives CASSLARVRAEAFF. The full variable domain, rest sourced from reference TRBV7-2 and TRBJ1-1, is GAGVSQSPSNKVTEKGKDVELRCDPISGHTALYWYRQSLGQGLEFLIYFQGNSAPDKSGLPSDRFSAERTGGSVSTLTIQRTQQEDSAVYLCASSLARVRAEAFFGQGTRLTVV.

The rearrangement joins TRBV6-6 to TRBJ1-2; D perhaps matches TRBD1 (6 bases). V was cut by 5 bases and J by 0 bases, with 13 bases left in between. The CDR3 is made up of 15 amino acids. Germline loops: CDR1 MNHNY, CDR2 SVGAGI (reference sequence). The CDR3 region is CASSPQGKANYGYTF. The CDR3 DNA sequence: TGTGCCAGCAGTCCACAGGGAAAAGCTAACTATGGCTACACCTTC.

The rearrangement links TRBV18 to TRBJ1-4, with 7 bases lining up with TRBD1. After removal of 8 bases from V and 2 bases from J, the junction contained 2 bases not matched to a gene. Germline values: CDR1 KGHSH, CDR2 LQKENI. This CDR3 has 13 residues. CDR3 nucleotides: TGTGCCAGCGCACAGGGGACTAATGAAAAACTGTTTTTT. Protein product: CASAQGTNEKLFF. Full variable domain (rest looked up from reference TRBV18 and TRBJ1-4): NAGVMQNPRHLVRRRGQEARLRCSPMKGHSHVYWYRQLPEEGLKFMVYLQKENIIDESGMPKERFSAEFPKEGPSILRIQQVVRGDSAAYFCASAQGTNEKLFFGSGTQLSVL.

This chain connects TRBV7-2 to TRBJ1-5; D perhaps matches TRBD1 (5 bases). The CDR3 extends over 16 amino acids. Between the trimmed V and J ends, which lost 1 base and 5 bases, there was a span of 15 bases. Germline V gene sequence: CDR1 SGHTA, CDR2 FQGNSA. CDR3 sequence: CASSLVSSPGDQPQHF. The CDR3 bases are TGTGCCAGCAGCTTAGTGAGCAGCCCGGGGGATCAGCCCCAGCATTTT.

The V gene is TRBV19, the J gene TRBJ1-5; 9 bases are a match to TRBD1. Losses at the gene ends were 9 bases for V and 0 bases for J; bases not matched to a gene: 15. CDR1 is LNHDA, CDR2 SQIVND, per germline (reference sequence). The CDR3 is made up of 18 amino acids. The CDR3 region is CASATGTGIAYSNQPQHF. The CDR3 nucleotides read TGTGCCAGCGCCACCGGGACAGGGATCGCTTATAGCAATCAGCCCCAGCATTTT.

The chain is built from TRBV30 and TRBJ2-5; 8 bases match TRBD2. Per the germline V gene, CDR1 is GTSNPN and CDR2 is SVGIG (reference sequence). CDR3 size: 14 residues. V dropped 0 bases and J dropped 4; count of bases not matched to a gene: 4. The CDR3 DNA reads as TGTGCCTGGAGTGTACGGGGGGGGAGAGAGACCCAGTACTTC. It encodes CAWSVRGGRETQYF.

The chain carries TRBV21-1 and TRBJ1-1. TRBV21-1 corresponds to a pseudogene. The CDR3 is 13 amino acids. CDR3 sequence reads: CASGTGGNTEAFF. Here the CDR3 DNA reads TGTGCCAGCGGCACCGGGGGAAACACTGAAGCTTTCTTT.

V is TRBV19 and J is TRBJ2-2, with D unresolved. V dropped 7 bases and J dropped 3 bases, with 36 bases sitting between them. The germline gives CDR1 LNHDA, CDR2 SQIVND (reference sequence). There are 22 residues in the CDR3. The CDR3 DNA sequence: TGTGCCAGTATGGGTTCCCCAGATGACCAGACACCCCAAGATGGGTACACCGGGGAGCTGTTTTTT. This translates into CASMGSPDDQTPQDGYTGELFF.

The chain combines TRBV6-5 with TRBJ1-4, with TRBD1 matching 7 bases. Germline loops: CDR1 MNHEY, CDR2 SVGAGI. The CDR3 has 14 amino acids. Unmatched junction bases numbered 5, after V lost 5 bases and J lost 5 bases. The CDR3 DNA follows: TGTGCCAGCAGTCCGGACAGGAGGAATGAAAAACTGTTTTTT. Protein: CASSPDRRNEKLFF.

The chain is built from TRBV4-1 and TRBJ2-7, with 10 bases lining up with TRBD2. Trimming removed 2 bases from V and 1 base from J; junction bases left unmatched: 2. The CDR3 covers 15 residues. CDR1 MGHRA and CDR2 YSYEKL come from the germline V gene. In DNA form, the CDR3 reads TGCGCCAGCAGCCAACCACTAGCGGGGTCCTACGAGCAGTACTTC. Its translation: CASSQPLAGSYEQYF.

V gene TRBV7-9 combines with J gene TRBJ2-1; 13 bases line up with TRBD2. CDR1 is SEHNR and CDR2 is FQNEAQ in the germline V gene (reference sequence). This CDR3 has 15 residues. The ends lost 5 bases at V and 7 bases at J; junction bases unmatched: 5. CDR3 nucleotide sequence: TGTGCCAGCAGCACTTGGACTAGCGGGGGTAATGAGCAGTTCTTC. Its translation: CASSTWTSGGNEQFF.

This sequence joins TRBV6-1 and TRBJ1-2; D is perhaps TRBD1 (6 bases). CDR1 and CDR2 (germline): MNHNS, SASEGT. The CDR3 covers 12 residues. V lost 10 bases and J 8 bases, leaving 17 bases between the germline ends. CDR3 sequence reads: CATRQPGGGYTF. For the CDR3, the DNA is TGTGCCACCCGACAACCGGGGGGCGGCTACACCTTC.

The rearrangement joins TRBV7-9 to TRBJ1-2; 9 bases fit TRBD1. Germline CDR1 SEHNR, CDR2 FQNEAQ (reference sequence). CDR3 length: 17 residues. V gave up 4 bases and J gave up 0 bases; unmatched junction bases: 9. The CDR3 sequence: CASSSLWTGAPNYGYTF. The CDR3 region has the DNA TGTGCCAGCAGCTCCCTTTGGACAGGGGCGCCTAACTATGGCTACACCTTC.

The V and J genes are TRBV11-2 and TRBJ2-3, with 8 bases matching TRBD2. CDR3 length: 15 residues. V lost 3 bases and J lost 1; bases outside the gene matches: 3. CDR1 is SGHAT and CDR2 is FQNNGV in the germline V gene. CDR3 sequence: CASSLAGGRTDTQYF. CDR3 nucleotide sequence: TGTGCCAGCAGCTTGGCGGGGGGCCGCACAGATACGCAGTATTTT.

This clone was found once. This chain's CDR3 is CSVGPGTTEAFF. CDR3 sequence (DNA): TGCAGCGTTGGCCCAGGGACAACTGAAGCTTTCTTT. The chain links TRBV29-1 to TRBJ1-1; D possibly corresponds to TRBD1 (6 bases). Trimming pared 4 bases from V and 5 bases from J, leaving 11 bases between. The germline V gene encodes CDR1 SQVTM and CDR2 ANQGSEA. This CDR3 contains 12 residues. Full variable domain (rest looked up from reference TRBV29-1 and TRBJ1-1): SAVISQKPSRDICQRGTSLTIQCQVDSQVTMMFWYRQQPGQSLTLIATANQGSEATYESGFVIDKFPISRPNLTFSTLTVSNMSPEDSSIYLCSVGPGTTEAFFGQGTRLTVV.

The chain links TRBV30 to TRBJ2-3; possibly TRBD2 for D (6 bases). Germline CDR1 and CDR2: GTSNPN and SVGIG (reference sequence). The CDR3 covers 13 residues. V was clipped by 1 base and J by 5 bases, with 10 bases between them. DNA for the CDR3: TGTGCCTGGAGTGGGGGGGTCAGAGATACGCAGTATTTT. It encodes CAWSGGVRDTQYF.

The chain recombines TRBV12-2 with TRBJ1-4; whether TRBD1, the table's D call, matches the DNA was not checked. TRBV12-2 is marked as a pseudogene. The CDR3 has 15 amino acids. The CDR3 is CASRPHRSSNEKLFF. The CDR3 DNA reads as TGTGCAAGTCGCCCGCACAGGTCTTCTAATGAAAAACTGTTTTTT.

The CDR3: CASSRQGTTEAFF. As DNA, the CDR3 is TGTGCCAGCAGTCGTCAGGGGACGACTGAAGCTTTCTTT. The chain carries TRBV6-6 and TRBJ1-1; possibly TRBD1 for D (6 bases). The CDR3 covers 13 residues. V lost 5 bases and J lost 5, with 12 bases in between. Per the germline V gene, CDR1 is MNHNY and CDR2 is SVGAGI (reference sequence).

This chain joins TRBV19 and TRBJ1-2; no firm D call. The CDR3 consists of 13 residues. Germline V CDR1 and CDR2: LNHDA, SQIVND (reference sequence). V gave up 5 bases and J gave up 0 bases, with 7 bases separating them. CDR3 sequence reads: CASSARANYGYTF. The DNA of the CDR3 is TGTGCCAGTAGTGCGCGGGCTAACTATGGCTACACCTTC. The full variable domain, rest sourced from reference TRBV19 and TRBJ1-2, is DGGITQSPKYLFRKEGQNVTLSCEQNLNHDAMYWYRQDPGQGLRLIYYSQIVNDFQKGDIAEGYSVSREKKESFPLTVTSAQKNPTAFYLCASSARANYGYTFGSGTRLTVV.